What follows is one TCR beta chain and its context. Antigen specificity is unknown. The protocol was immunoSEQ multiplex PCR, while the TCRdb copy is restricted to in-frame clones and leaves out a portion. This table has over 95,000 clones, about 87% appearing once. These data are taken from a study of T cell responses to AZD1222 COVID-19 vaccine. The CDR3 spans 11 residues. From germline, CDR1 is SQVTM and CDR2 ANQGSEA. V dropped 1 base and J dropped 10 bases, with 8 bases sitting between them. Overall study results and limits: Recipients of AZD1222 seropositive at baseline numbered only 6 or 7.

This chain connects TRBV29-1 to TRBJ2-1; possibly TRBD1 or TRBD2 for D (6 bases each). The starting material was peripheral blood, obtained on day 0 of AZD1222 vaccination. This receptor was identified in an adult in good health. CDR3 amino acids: CSVEGGGEQFF. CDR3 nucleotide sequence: TGCAGCGTTGAAGGAGGGGGGGAGCAGTTCTTC.